Listed below are T cell receptor beta chains from one sample, sequenced in a study of T cell repertoires in cytomegalovirus infection. TCRdb independently ran MiXCR on the reads; one entry per CDR3 protein. The profile shows around 630,000 distinct CDR3 sequences, 20% to 30% of them singletons. Specimen: CD8+ T cells from PBMCs. Receptors originate from a human donor in good health (CMV status not recorded). Some clones in this sample may be carry-over from other donors' samples. CDR3s include the opening cysteine and the closing phenylalanine or tryptophan. A D gene is named only where the DNA matches it firmly. A clone size is listed for some rows: how often the clone was seen (once, few, many), or a class if it is expanded.

clone size	V gene	D gene	J gene	CDR3 DNA	CDR3 protein
NA	TRBV19	NA	TRBJ2-1	TGTGCCAGTAGTATCGCCTCACGGGAATTTGAGCAGTTCTTC	CASSIASREFEQFF
NA	TRBV4-1	NA	TRBJ1-2	TGCGCCAGCAGTCCAAGTGCGGCCTCTAACTATGGCTACACCTTC	CASSPSAASNYGYTF
many	TRBV4-1	TRBD2	TRBJ2-1	TGCGCCAGCAGCAACATAGCGGGCGATGAGCAGTTCTTC	CASSNIAGDEQFF
many	TRBV4-1	NA	TRBJ2-1	TGCGCCAGCAGCCAAGAAGCCGAGTTTGAGCATGAGCAGTTCTTC	CASSQEAEFEHEQFF
NA	TRBV5-1	NA	TRBJ1-1	TGCGCCAGCAGCTTGACTGACATGAACACTGAAGCTTTCTTT	CASSLTDMNTEAFF
few	TRBV20-1	NA	TRBJ1-1	TGCAGTGCTAGAGAATCCATTTGGGACCGAACGATACTGAACACTGAAGCTTTCTTT	CSARESIWDRTILNTEAFF
NA	TRBV29-1	NA	TRBJ1-2	TGCAGCGTTGATCAGACAGGCGGTTATAACTATGGCTACACCTTC	CSVDQTGGYNYGYTF
few	TRBV2	NA	TRBJ2-2	TGTGCCAGCGACGTCGATACCGGGGAGCTGTTTTTT	CASDVDTGELFF
few	TRBV20-1	NA	TRBJ2-3	TGCAGTGCTAGAGATTTCGACCGCAGGGGTGGGCAGTATTTT	CSARDFDRRGGQYF
many	TRBV7-9	NA	TRBJ2-1	TGTGCCAGCAGCTTAGAGGGAGTTGGCAATGAGCAGTTCTTC	CASSLEGVGNEQFF
NA	TRBV28	NA	TRBJ1-2	TGTGTCAGCAGTTTGAAGGGACGGCCCTACACCTTC	CVSSLKGRPYTF
NA	TRBV29-1	TRBD2	TRBJ2-1	TGCAGCGTTCCCGGGACTAGCGCCTACAATGAGCAGTTCTTC	CSVPGTSAYNEQFF
many	TRBV5-1	TRBD2	TRBJ2-1	TGCGCCAGCAGAGAGCGGGGGGGCCTTAATGAGCAGTTCTTC	CASRERGGLNEQFF
NA	TRBV14	NA	TRBJ2-5	TGTGCCAGCAGCCAAGGCAGTAAGCGAGTGAGAGGAGAGACCCAGTACTTC	CASSQGSKRVRGETQYF
NA	TRBV6-6	NA	TRBJ1-2	TGTGCCAGCAGCCCCATCAGTGACTATGGCTACACCTTC	CASSPISDYGYTF
NA	TRBV6-1	NA	TRBJ1-6	TGTGCCAGCAGCCCAGGGAGAGCATATAATTCACCCCTCCACTTT	CASSPGRAYNSPLHF
NA	TRBV28	NA	TRBJ1-2	TGTGCCAGCAGTAATTTTACGGGAAAAGCGGCCCGCTATGGCTACACCTTC	CASSNFTGKAARYGYTF
once	TRBV13	TRBD1	TRBJ1-2	TGTGCCAGCAGCTCGGGCCAGGGGGCTCGGTACACCTTC	CASSSGQGARYTF
many	TRBV7-2	NA	TRBJ2-1	TGTGCCAGCAGCTTATATCCCGGTGAGCAGTTCTTC	CASSLYPGEQFF
NA	TRBV7-9	TRBD1	TRBJ2-2	TGTGCCAGCAGCTTTTCAGCAGGGGGGAACACCGGGGAGCTGTTTTTT	CASSFSAGGNTGELFF
few	TRBV4-3	TRBD2	TRBJ2-3	TGCGCCAGCAGCCAAGGGACGGGACTAGGAGGGGATACGCAGTATTTT	CASSQGTGLGGDTQYF
few	TRBV3-1	NA	TRBJ1-3	TGTGCCAGCAGCCAAGATGTAACAGGCGGAAACACCATATATTTT	CASSQDVTGGNTIYF